The 12 T cell receptor beta chains given below trace back to one sample, sequenced in a study of blood T cell repertoires in COVID-19. Assay: immunoSEQ multiplex PCR; the TCRdb copy retains only in-frame clones and omits some. The sample shows roughly 200,000 clones, 80% to 90% of them seen only once. The specimen sequenced was PBMCs or T cells enriched from blood (not recorded which). These receptors came from a man younger than 40 in a cohort exposed to, infected with or recovered from COVID-19 (not recorded which).

The chain carries TRBV23-1 and TRBJ2-3; D gene ambiguous. TRBV23-1 qualifies as an ORF whose function is uncertain. The CDR3 spans 15 residues. V lost 7 bases and J 2 bases, leaving 16 bases between the germline ends. In nucleotides, the CDR3 is TGCGCCAGCACCATCCGACCCACAGCCACAGATACGCAGTATTTT. Residues: CASTIRPTATDTQYF.

Concerning this clone itself: A junction boundary mismatches the germline segment, possibly from a read error. The chain uses TRBV7-7 and TRBJ2-2; 10 nucleotides line up with TRBD2. The CDR3 has 18 residues. Looked up from germline, CDR1 is SSHAT and CDR2 is FNYEAQ (reference sequence). CDR3 sequence (DNA): TGTGCTAGCAGCTTAGGGCTAGCGGGAGCTACGAACACCGGGGAGCTGTTTTTT. Protein: CASSLGLAGATNTGELFF. Using reference TRBV7-7 and TRBJ2-2 for the parts outside the CDR3, the full variable domain is GAGVSQSPRYKVTKRGQDVTLRCDPISSHATLYWYQQALGQGPEFLTYFNYEAQPDKSGLPSDRFSAERPEGSISTLTIQRTEQRDSAMYRCASSLGLAGATNTGELFFGEGSRLTVL.

V is TRBV28 and J is TRBJ2-6; D uncertain. The germline V gene has CDR1 MDHEN and CDR2 SYDVKM. The length of the CDR3 is 14 residues. V gave up 8 bases and J gave up 1 base, with 9 bases separating them. CDR3 sequence reads: CASGLRSGANVLTF. CDR3 DNA: TGTGCCAGCGGCCTCAGGTCTGGGGCCAACGTCCTGACTTTC.

This chain connects TRBV28 to TRBJ1-4; maybe TRBD1 (5 bases). Looked up from germline, CDR1 is MDHEN and CDR2 is SYDVKM. The CDR3 is 16 amino acids. Trimming stripped 2 bases from V and 7 bases from J, with 17 bases between. For the CDR3, the DNA is TGTGCCAGCAGTTTACGTCCCTCGGGGGGTAGTGAAAAACTGTTTTTT. Translated: CASSLRPSGGSEKLFF.

The rearrangement links TRBV28 to TRBJ2-2, with 7 bases matching TRBD2. CDR3 size: 14 residues. The trim removed 7 bases at V and 2 bases at J, leaving 4 bases unmatched. The V gene's germline CDR1 is MDHEN and CDR2 SYDVKM. CDR3 sequence (DNA): TGTGCCAGCACCGGGGGGTTTAACACCGGGGAGCTGTTTTTT. Its protein is CASTGGFNTGELFF.

The chain's CDR3 is CASSSRTGLSGNTIYF. The CDR3 DNA sequence: TGTGCCAGCAGCTCCCGGACAGGCCTCTCTGGAAACACCATATATTTT. This rearrangement joins TRBV7-6 to TRBJ1-3; 7 nucleotides match TRBD1. Germline loops: CDR1 SGHVS, CDR2 FNYEAQ. Trimming cost V 4 bases and J 0 bases; bases outside gene matches: 6. This CDR3 comprises 16 residues.

The chain combines TRBV29-1 with TRBJ2-7, with a possible D match to TRBD1 (7 bases). Germline-derived CDR1 and CDR2 are SQVTM and ANQGSEA. The CDR3 runs to 13 residues. Trimming stripped 3 bases from V and 9 bases from J, with 18 bases between. The CDR3 DNA follows: TGCAGCGTTGAGTCGGCAGGGGGGAGCGGGCAGTACTTC. Its translation: CSVESAGGSGQYF.

The J gene is TRBJ1-6, the V gene TRBV7-2, with a tentative D call TRBD1 (6 bases). The V end was cut by 4 bases, the J end by 4 bases, with 14 bases between. The CDR3 is 16 residues long. Germline CDR1 SGHTA, CDR2 FQGNSA. The CDR3 spells CASSSQGGGYNSPLHF. As DNA, the CDR3 is TGTGCCAGCAGCTCACAGGGAGGGGGATATAATTCACCCCTCCACTTT.

The chain uses TRBV7-8 and TRBJ2-3; 13 bases line up with TRBD2. The CDR3 is 17 residues long. Trimming at V came to 0 bases and at J to 6 bases, leaving 6 bases not matched to a gene. Germline V gives CDR1 SGHVS, CDR2 FQNEAQ. This CDR3 reads CASSLALTSGRADTQYF. The CDR3 nucleotides are TGTGCCAGCAGCTTAGCGCTAACTAGCGGGAGGGCCGATACGCAGTATTTT.

The chain is built from TRBV5-5 and TRBJ1-2; D unresolved. Germline V gene lookup returns CDR1 SGHKS and CDR2 YYEKEE (reference sequence). V dropped 0 bases and J dropped 5 bases, with 11 bases sitting between them. CDR3 length: 14 amino acids. The CDR3, as DNA: TGTGCCAGCAGCTTGGAGGTTCAGGCTTATGGCTACACCTTC. Its protein product is CASSLEVQAYGYTF.

V is TRBV5-8 and J is TRBJ1-3; 10 nucleotides align to TRBD1. V dropped 2 bases and J dropped 9; count of bases not matched to a gene: 11. CDR1 and CDR2 (germline): SGHTS, YDEGEE. This CDR3 is built from 16 residues. This chain's CDR3 is CASSLYGTGALATIYF. In DNA form, the CDR3 reads TGTGCCAGCAGCTTATACGGGACAGGGGCATTGGCCACCATATATTTT.

This CDR3 reads CASSPGSTGGENIQYF. The CDR3 DNA reads as TGCGCCAGCAGCCCGGGGTCGACGGGGGGCGAAAACATTCAGTACTTC. The chain employs TRBV5-1 and TRBJ2-4, with D possibly being TRBD2 (7 bases). The CDR3 extends over 16 amino acids. From germline, CDR1 is SGHRS and CDR2 YFSETQ. The ends were cut back, 4 bases at V and 5 bases at J, with 19 bases in the middle. Supplemented by reference TRBV5-1 and TRBJ2-4, the full variable domain reads KAGVTQTPRYLIKTRGQQVTLSCSPISGHRSVSWYQQTPGQGLQFLFEYFSETQRNKGNFPGRFSGRQFSNSRSEMNVSTLELGDSALYLCASSPGSTGGENIQYFGAGTRLSVL.